The 14 T cell receptor beta chains presented below share a single source sample, sequenced in a study of cytomegalovirus exposure and HLA in healthy donors. PCR employed 60 Vbeta and 13 Jbeta primers. Generated by immunoSEQ multiplex PCR, the TCRdb table keeps only in-frame clones and is missing some. The sample has under 200,000 clones, 82% seen once. Sequenced material: PBMCs. The source is a girl under 18 in good health and CMV-seropositive.

The rearrangement joins TRBV5-1 to TRBJ2-3; 9 nucleotides line up with TRBD1. Per the germline V gene, CDR1 is SGHRS and CDR2 is YFSETQ. The CDR3 spans 17 residues. J lost 3 bases, V lost 0 bases, and 8 bases had no gene match. For the CDR3, the DNA is TGCGCCAGCAGCTTGGCCTTAGGACAGGGGAGGACAGATACGCAGTATTTT. As protein: CASSLALGQGRTDTQYF. Variable domain in full (rest from reference TRBV5-1 and TRBJ2-3): KAGVTQTPRYLIKTRGQQVTLSCSPISGHRSVSWYQQTPGQGLQFLFEYFSETQRNKGNFPGRFSGRQFSNSRSEMNVSTLELGDSALYLCASSLALGQGRTDTQYFGPGTRLTVL.

This rearrangement joins TRBV11-2 to TRBJ2-1; 9 bases map to TRBD2. Germline V gene lookup returns CDR1 SGHAT and CDR2 FQNNGV. Unmatched junction bases numbered 7, after V lost 3 bases and J lost 7 bases. The CDR3 consists of 15 residues. The chain's CDR3 is CASSFGTSKINEQFF. The CDR3 bases are TGTGCCAGCAGCTTTGGGACTAGCAAGATAAATGAGCAGTTCTTC.

This clone is a singleton in its sample. The chain couples TRBV5-3 to TRBJ1-4; 7 positions agree with TRBD1. TRBV5-3 is placed among ORFs of uncertain function. This CDR3 is built from 16 residues. V lost 4 bases and J lost 5; bases outside the gene matches: 11. CDR3 amino acids: CARSAGTVLQNEKLFF. DNA of the CDR3: TGTGCCAGAAGCGCGGGGACAGTGCTTCAAAATGAAAAACTGTTTTTT.

The rearrangement links TRBV12-5 to TRBJ1-1; 7 bases agree with TRBD1. The V gene's germline CDR1 is LGHNT and CDR2 FRNRAP. This CDR3 is 15 amino acids long. V shed 4 bases and J 11 bases; nucleotides not matched to a gene: 16. CDR3 DNA sequence: TGTGCTAGTGGTTCGCCTGAAACAGGGGACTCTGGGGCTTTCTTT. Translating gives CASGSPETGDSGAFF.

The chain uses TRBV28 and TRBJ2-7, with a weak D call TRBD1 (5 bases). V lost 4 bases, J lost 1 base, and 11 bases lay in between. The CDR3 has 14 residues. Germline values: CDR1 MDHEN, CDR2 SYDVKM. In DNA, the CDR3 is TGTGCCAGCAGTTACGACAGAATATCCTACGAGCAGTACTTC. Protein: CASSYDRISYEQYF.

This clone showed up just a few times. The rearrangement links TRBV30 to TRBJ1-1; D gene uncertain. V lost 0 bases, J lost 1 base, and 6 bases lay in between. The length of the CDR3 is 13 residues. Germline values: CDR1 GTSNPN, CDR2 SVGIG (reference sequence). CDR3: CAWSVLWNTEAFF. CDR3 sequence (DNA): TGTGCCTGGAGTGTACTCTGGAACACTGAAGCTTTCTTT.

The table lists this clone with a count of one. The rearrangement links TRBV6-5 to TRBJ2-2; 8 bases are a match to TRBD1. Germline trimming cut 6 bases from V and 6 bases from J; bases unmatched to any gene: 9. Germline values: CDR1 MNHEY, CDR2 SVGAGI. CDR3 size: 15 residues. The CDR3 bases are TGTGCCAGCAGCCTACAGGGGGTAACGGCCGGGGAGCTGTTTTTT. Protein: CASSLQGVTAGELFF.

This clone was detected a few times. The chain links TRBV28 to TRBJ2-1, with 7 bases identical to TRBD1. J lost 3 bases, V lost 1 base, and 6 bases had no gene match. The CDR3 has 16 residues. Germline CDR1 MDHEN, CDR2 SYDVKM. This CDR3 reads CASSLYRGRIYNEQFF. CDR3 DNA: TGTGCCAGCAGTTTATATAGGGGGCGCATCTACAATGAGCAGTTCTTC.

The chain couples TRBV10-1 to TRBJ2-1; TRBD2 agrees at 14 bases. Germline CDR1 is WNHNN and CDR2 is SYGVQD (reference sequence). There are 16 residues in the CDR3. With 6 bases clipped from V and 9 bases from J, the junction kept 10 bases outside the gene matches. The DNA for the CDR3 is TGCGCCAGCAGCCCTGGGACTAGCGGGAGATTAGGTGAGCAGTTCTTC. Its protein product is CASSPGTSGRLGEQFF.

The rearrangement links TRBV7-8 to TRBJ1-5, with 7 positions matching TRBD1. Trimming removed 3 bases from V and 5 bases from J; junction bases left unmatched: 10. Germline CDR1 and CDR2: SGHVS and FQNEAQ. The CDR3 length is 16 residues. The DNA for the CDR3 is TGTGCCAGCAGCTTTTATTCCAGGGGGATCGATCAGCCCCAGCATTTT. This codes for CASSFYSRGIDQPQHF.

The chain couples TRBV7-9 to TRBJ1-1; TRBD1 might be the D (6 bases). The CDR3 consists of 14 residues. Germline V gene sequence: CDR1 SEHNR, CDR2 FQNEAQ (reference sequence). Trimming shortened V by 5 bases and J by 4 bases, and 14 bases separated the two germline ends. CDR3 sequence reads: CASSQGGDGTEAFF. DNA of the CDR3: TGTGCCAGCAGCCAAGGGGGGGATGGCACTGAAGCTTTCTTT.

The chain carries TRBV19 and TRBJ1-2, with TRBD1 matching 7 bases. This CDR3 has 13 amino acids. V shed 4 bases and J 4 bases; nucleotides not matched to a gene: 3. CDR1 is LNHDA and CDR2 is SQIVND in the germline V gene (reference sequence). The DNA of the CDR3 is TGTGCCAGTAGTAAGGGGGCTGGCTATGGCTACACCTTC. It specifies CASSKGAGYGYTF.

This clone showed up just a few times. The chain links TRBV13 to TRBJ1-2; 7 nucleotides line up with TRBD1. CDR3 length equals 12 residues. Germline CDR1 PRHDT, CDR2 FYEKMQ (reference sequence). The junction had 4 bases not matched to a gene; V was cut back by 4 bases and J by 8 bases. In DNA form, the CDR3 reads TGTGCCAGCAGCTCCGACAGGGCGGGCTACACCTTC. It encodes CASSSDRAGYTF.

This chain uses TRBV7-2 with TRBJ1-1, with 7 nucleotides matching TRBD1. Germline V gene data show CDR1 as SGHTA and CDR2 as FQGNSA. Trimming removed 5 bases from V and 2 bases from J; junction bases left unmatched: 2. The CDR3 has 13 residues. CDR3 protein: CASSDRVNTEAFF. CDR3 nucleotides: TGTGCCAGCAGCGACAGGGTCAACACTGAAGCTTTCTTT.